The 12 T cell receptor beta chains in this list originate from one sample, sequenced in a study of vaccination effects on CD4 cells after COVID-19. Subsequent to a culture period of approximately 11 days, CD4+ T cells were isolated. The participants, recipients of two vaccine doses, got either BNT162b2 or mRNA-1273. No cognate antigen is known for these TCRs. TCRdb keeps only in-frame clones here, not all; method: immunoSEQ multiplex PCR. The sample contains under 55,000 clones, over 60% of which appear only once. The sample consisted of CD4+ T cells from PBMCs cultured without peptide, taken after COVID-19 vaccination. These receptors were taken from a human donor who received a COVID-19 vaccine.

V usage is TRBV9 and J usage is TRBJ1-2, with TRBD1 matching over 9 bases. Per the germline V gene, CDR1 is SGDLS and CDR2 is YYNGEE. This CDR3 contains 15 residues. V lost 0 bases to trimming and J lost 4 bases; unmatched junction nucleotides: 4. The CDR3 protein is CASSVAPGQGYGYTF. CDR3 in DNA: TGTGCCAGCAGCGTAGCCCCGGGACAGGGCTATGGCTACACCTTC.

The CDR3 loop reads CASSEAGANTGELFF. The CDR3 DNA sequence: TGTGCCAGCAGTGAAGCGGGGGCAAACACCGGGGAGCTGTTTTTT. The chain carries TRBV2 and TRBJ2-2, with D possibly TRBD1 on 6 matching bases. The CDR3 is 15 amino acids. V lost 0 bases, J lost 2 bases, and 7 bases lay in between. Per the germline V gene, CDR1 is SNHLY and CDR2 is FYNNEI.

The chain combines TRBV21-1 with TRBJ1-1. TRBV21-1 is listed as a pseudogene. This CDR3 has 15 residues. This CDR3 is CASSKVGDLNTEAFF. CDR3 DNA sequence: TGTGCCAGCAGCAAAGTGGGCGACTTGAACACTGAAGCTTTCTTT.

This clone was seen a single time. This chain connects TRBV24-1 to TRBJ2-3; D possibly corresponds to TRBD1 (6 bases). Trimming removed 2 bases from V and 4 bases from J, with 9 bases in between. Germline assignment: CDR1 KGHDR and CDR2 SFDVKD. The CDR3 is 14 residues long. The CDR3 sequence: CATSDSKGADTQYF. The CDR3 nucleotides are TGTGCCACCAGTGATTCGAAGGGGGCAGATACGCAGTATTTT.

CDR3 DNA: TGCGCCAGCAGTACAGGGGGAACTAATGAAAAACTGTTTTTT. This sequence encodes CASSTGGTNEKLFF. The genes are TRBV10-2 and TRBJ1-4; 8 bases are a match to TRBD1. Germline V gene data show CDR1 as WSHSY and CDR2 as SAAADI. Trimming took 5 bases from V and 1 from J; bases not matched to a gene: 0. The length of the CDR3 is 14 residues.

The chain employs TRBV5-1 and TRBJ1-2; TRBD1 matches 7 bases. Losses at the gene ends were 4 bases for V and 6 bases for J; bases not matched to a gene: 9. The CDR3 covers 14 residues. Germline lookup yields CDR1 SGHRS and CDR2 YFSETQ. CDR3 amino acids: CASSLMTGRDGYTF. The CDR3 coding sequence is TGCGCCAGCAGCCTTATGACAGGGAGGGATGGCTACACCTTC.

The V call is TRBV7-6, the J call TRBJ1-1, with 7 bases identical to TRBD1. The J segment lost 0 bases and the V segment lost 3 bases, leaving 7 bases of the junction unmatched. Germline V lookup: CDR1 SGHVS, CDR2 FNYEAQ. CDR3 length: 16 amino acids. CDR3 coding DNA: TGTGCCAGCAGCTTCCTGACCGGGACAGTGAACACTGAAGCTTTCTTT. Its protein is CASSFLTGTVNTEAFF.

This chain joins TRBV6-5 and TRBJ2-1; TRBD2 is a possible D gene (6 bases). V was cut by 2 bases and J by 2 bases, with 10 bases left in between. Germline loops: CDR1 MNHEY, CDR2 SVGAGI. The CDR3 has 15 amino acids. CDR3 in DNA: TGTGCCAGCAGTTACGGGGAGGTTCCCTACAATGAGCAGTTCTTC. Protein sequence: CASSYGEVPYNEQFF.

The chain employs TRBV6-5 and TRBJ1-2, with 7 nucleotides matching TRBD1. After removal of 5 bases from V and 6 bases from J, the junction contained 12 bases not matched to a gene. This CDR3 has 15 residues. Germline V gene data show CDR1 as MNHEY and CDR2 as SVGAGI. The CDR3 reads CASSPRQGVGHGYTF. The DNA of the CDR3 is TGTGCCAGCAGTCCCCGTCAGGGGGTCGGACATGGCTACACCTTC.

V is TRBV7-2 and J is TRBJ2-1; unclear D gene. V dropped 2 bases and J dropped 12 bases, with 14 bases sitting between them. Germline-derived CDR1 and CDR2 are SGHTA and FQGNSA. This CDR3 is 13 amino acids long. CDR3 sequence reads: CASSLIGESWQFF. The CDR3 region has the DNA TGTGCCAGCAGCTTAATCGGAGAGTCCTGGCAGTTCTTC.

The chain joins TRBV15 to TRBJ2-3; 9 bases align to TRBD2. The germline gives CDR1 LNHNV, CDR2 YYDKDF (reference sequence). This CDR3 is built from 16 residues. V lost 5 bases to trimming and J lost 0 bases; unmatched junction nucleotides: 6. The CDR3 reads CATSWRLAVSTDTQYF. The CDR3 DNA follows: TGTGCCACCAGCTGGCGACTAGCGGTTAGCACAGATACGCAGTATTTT.

The chain uses TRBV12-3 or TRBV12-4 and TRBJ2-2; D unclear. The CDR3 covers 12 residues. V lost 5 bases to trimming and J lost 2 bases, with 3 bases between them. CDR3 amino acids: CASSINTGELFF. CDR3 sequence (DNA): TGTGCCAGCAGTATTAACACCGGGGAGCTGTTTTTT.